A selection of T cell receptor beta chains follows, all from one sample in a study of blood T cell repertoires in COVID-19. This table comes from immunoSEQ multiplex PCR, and its TCRdb copy is limited to in-frame clones, with some not included. The sample has about 190,000 clones; approximately 79% are singletons. Input material: peripheral blood. The receptors originated from a man aged 45-60 years who had recovered from COVID-19. Both conserved end residues are part of each CDR3. The D gene is left open where the match is weak. A row's size may be missing; if present it is once, few, many or a size class.

clone_size	j_call	v_call	d_call	cdr3_aa	cdr3_nt
-	TRBJ2-5	TRBV13	TRBD2	CASSFSRLAGDETQYF	TGTGCCAGCAGCTTCTCTCGACTAGCGGGAGACGAGACCCAGTACTTC
-	TRBJ2-7	TRBV7-8	TRBD1	CASSPSQGTQYF	TGTGCCAGCAGCCCCTCACAGGGGACGCAGTACTTC
-	TRBJ1-4	TRBV30	-	CAWSVLREKLFF	TGTGCCTGGAGTGTACTGAGGGAAAAACTGTTTTTT
-	TRBJ2-7	TRBV21-1	-	CASSKDSEGAYEQYF	TGTGCCAGCAGCAAAGATTCAGAGGGAGCCTACGAGCAGTACTTC
-	TRBJ2-1	TRBV10-3	TRBD2	CAISVGTSGRAFEQFF	TGTGCCATCAGTGTGGGGACTAGCGGGAGGGCCTTTGAGCAGTTCTTC
-	TRBJ1-1	TRBV6-5	-	CASFEVVDTEAFF	TGTGCCAGCTTTGAGGTGGTGGACACTGAAGCTTTCTTT
-	TRBJ2-5	TRBV30	TRBD2	CAWAPGLARETQYF	TGTGCCTGGGCCCCGGGACTAGCGAGAGAGACCCAGTACTTC
-	TRBJ2-1	TRBV11-3	-	CASSLGATKQQFF	TGTGCCAGCAGCTTAGGGGCAACCAAACAGCAGTTCTTC
once	TRBJ2-7	TRBV7-2	-	CASSLITGTLAEQYF	TGTGCCAGCAGCTTAATAACGGGTACTCTTGCCGAGCAGTACTTC
few	TRBJ2-7	TRBV5-1	TRBD2	CASSLTSGAPPYEQYF	TGCGCCAGCAGCTTGACTAGCGGGGCACCTCCCTACGAGCAGTACTTC
-	TRBJ2-5	TRBV12-3/TRBV12-4	-	CASSLGRGETQYF	TGTGCCAGCAGTTTAGGCAGGGGTGAGACCCAGTACTTC
few	TRBJ1-4	TRBV19	-	CASSVSGIATNEKLFF	TGTGCCAGTAGTGTGTCCGGGATTGCAACTAATGAAAAACTGTTTTTT
-	TRBJ1-1	TRBV11-3	-	CASSWGGPSTEAFF	TGTGCCAGCAGCTGGGGGGGCCCGAGCACTGAAGCTTTCTTT
-	TRBJ1-2	TRBV18	TRBD1	CASSPARQGYGYTF	TGTGCCAGCTCACCGGCCCGACAGGGCTATGGCTACACCTTC
once	TRBJ1-1	TRBV27	TRBD1	CASSLDRGRTEAFF	TGTGCCAGCAGCTTGGACAGGGGGCGCACTGAAGCTTTCTTT
-	TRBJ1-1	TRBV29-1	-	CSVNKEGEAFF	TGCAGCGTGAACAAGGAGGGTGAAGCTTTCTTT
-	TRBJ2-3	TRBV5-1	-	CASRELGTDTQYF	TGCGCCAGCCGAGAGTTGGGCACAGATACGCAGTATTTT
-	TRBJ1-4	TRBV19	TRBD1	CASAGRDRGDEKLFF	TGTGCCAGTGCTGGAAGGGACAGGGGGGACGAAAAACTGTTTTTT
many	TRBJ2-7	TRBV7-2	-	CASSQSSGPYEQYF	TGTGCCAGCAGCCAATCCAGCGGACCCTACGAGCAGTACTTC
-	TRBJ2-2	TRBV7-9	-	CASSLRRGELFF	TGTGCCAGCAGCTTAAGGCGGGGGGAGCTGTTTTTT
-	TRBJ2-3	TRBV5-1	-	CASSLSRSHLRQGTDTQYF	TGCGCCAGCAGCTTGTCTCGCTCCCACCTTCGACAGGGCACAGATACGCAGTATTTT
-	TRBJ2-2	TRBV9	-	CASSLFTNTGELFF	TGTGCCAGCAGCCTATTCACGAACACCGGGGAGCTGTTTTTT
-	TRBJ2-4	TRBV3-1/TRBV3-2	TRBD1	CASSQVMDRENIQYF	TGTGCCAGCAGCCAAGTTATGGACAGGGAAAACATTCAGTACTTC
once	TRBJ2-1	TRBV29-1	-	CSVTIAVNEQFF	TGCAGCGTTACAATAGCGGTCAATGAGCAGTTCTTC
-	TRBJ2-1	TRBV25-1	-	CASSGPGEQFF	TGTGCCAGCAGTGGACCAGGGGAGCAGTTCTTC
-	TRBJ2-2	TRBV7-9	TRBD2	CASRPGGLADTGELFF	TGTGCCAGCAGACCGGGGGGGCTAGCGGACACCGGGGAGCTGTTTTTT
-	TRBJ2-7	TRBV30	-	CAWSPGVYYEQYF	TGTGCCTGGAGTCCCGGGGTCTACTACGAGCAGTACTTC
-	TRBJ1-6	TRBV19	-	CASTSRGGVSPLHF	TGTGCCAGTACCTCAAGGGGGGGGGTTTCACCCCTCCACTTT
-	TRBJ1-6	TRBV7-3	-	CASSPGGSDSPLHF	TGTGCCAGCAGCCCCGGAGGGTCGGACTCACCCCTCCACTTT
-	TRBJ2-2	TRBV3-1/TRBV3-2	-	CATAPQLDSPEVSRENDTGELFF	TGTGCCACCGCCCCCCAGCTGGACAGCCCCGAAGTTAGTCGAGAAAATGACACCGGGGAGCTGTTTTTT
few	TRBJ2-7	TRBV10-3	TRBD1	CAISYTGTGYEQYF	TGTGCCATCAGTTATACCGGGACAGGTTACGAGCAGTACTTC
-	TRBJ2-3	TRBV29-1	TRBD2	CSGVTSGNSYTQYF	TGCAGCGGGGTCACTAGCGGGAATAGTTATACGCAGTATTTT
-	TRBJ1-2	TRBV30	-	CAWSKTAGKGYTF	TGTGCCTGGAGTAAGACAGCAGGCAAAGGCTACACCTTC
-	TRBJ2-7	TRBV2	TRBD1	CASNPRFGARGIEQYF	TGTGCCAGCAATCCCCGCTTCGGGGCCAGGGGGATCGAGCAGTACTTC
-	TRBJ2-7	TRBV10-1	TRBD2	CASSEGLAPREQYF	TGCGCCAGCAGTGAGGGACTAGCCCCTCGCGAGCAGTACTTC
-	TRBJ2-1	TRBV19	TRBD1	CASSANRGQTEQFF	TGTGCCAGTAGCGCTAACAGGGGGCAGACTGAGCAGTTCTTC
-	TRBJ1-2	TRBV28	-	CASSLFGGKGSGYTF	TGTGCCAGCAGTTTATTCGGGGGTAAGGGCTCGGGCTACACCTTC
-	TRBJ2-7	TRBV19	TRBD2	CASSERLAGGKYEQYF	TGTGCCAGTAGTGAACGACTAGCGGGAGGTAAATACGAGCAGTACTTC
-	TRBJ2-7	TRBV6-1	-	CASSEVVRRTYEQYF	TGTGCCAGCAGTGAGGTAGTGCGGCGCACCTACGAGCAGTACTTC
-	TRBJ2-3	TRBV5-1	-	CASSLFEATDTQYF	TGCGCCAGCAGCTTGTTCGAGGCCACAGATACGCAGTATTTT
-	TRBJ2-1	TRBV7-2	TRBD2	CASSLRAGGPLDEQFF	TGTGCCAGCAGCTTAAGGGCGGGAGGGCCTCTCGATGAGCAGTTCTTC
once	TRBJ2-5	TRBV7-2	TRBD1	CASSPLGDRAEETQYF	TGTGCCAGCAGCCCTCTAGGGGACAGGGCGGAAGAGACCCAGTACTTC
-	TRBJ1-5	TRBV6-1	-	CASSEAAFFSNQPQHF	TGTGCCAGCAGTGAAGCGGCCTTTTTTTCGAATCAGCCCCAGCATTTT